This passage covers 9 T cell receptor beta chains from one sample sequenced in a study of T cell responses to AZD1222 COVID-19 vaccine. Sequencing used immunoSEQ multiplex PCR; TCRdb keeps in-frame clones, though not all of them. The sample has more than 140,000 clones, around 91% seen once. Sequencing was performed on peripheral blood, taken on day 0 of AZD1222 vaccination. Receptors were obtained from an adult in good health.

The DNA for the CDR3 is TGTGCCTGGAGTGTATCTGCCGTTGATACAGGGGTAGAGACCCAGTACTTC. Protein: CAWSVSAVDTGVETQYF. The J gene is TRBJ2-5, the V gene TRBV30; 7 bases are shared with TRBD1. The germline CDR1 and CDR2 sequences are GTSNPN and SVGIG (reference sequence). J gave up 4 bases and V 0 bases, and 14 bases lay outside the gene matches. The CDR3 loop spans 17 amino acids.

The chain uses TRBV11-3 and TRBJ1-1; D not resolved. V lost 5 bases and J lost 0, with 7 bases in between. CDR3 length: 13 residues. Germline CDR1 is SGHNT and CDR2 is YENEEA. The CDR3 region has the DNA TGTGCCAGCAGCCAAGGGATGAACACTGAAGCTTTCTTT. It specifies CASSQGMNTEAFF. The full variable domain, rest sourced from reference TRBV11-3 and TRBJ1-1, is EAGVVQSPRYKIIEKKQPVAFWCNPISGHNTLYWYLQNLGQGPELLIRYENEEAVDDSQLPKDRFSAERLKGVDSTLKIQPAELGDSAVYLCASSQGMNTEAFFGQGTRLTVV.

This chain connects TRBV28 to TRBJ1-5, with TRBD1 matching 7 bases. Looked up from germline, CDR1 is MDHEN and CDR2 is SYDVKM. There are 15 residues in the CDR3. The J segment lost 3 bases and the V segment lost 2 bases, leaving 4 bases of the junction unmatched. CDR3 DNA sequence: TGTGCCAGCAGTTTAGGCGGACAGGTCAATCAGCCCCAGCATTTT. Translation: CASSLGGQVNQPQHF.

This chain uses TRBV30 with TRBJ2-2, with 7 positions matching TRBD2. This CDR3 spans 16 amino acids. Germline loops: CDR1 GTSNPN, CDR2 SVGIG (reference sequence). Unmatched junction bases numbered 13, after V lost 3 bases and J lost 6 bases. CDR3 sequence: CAWRPKVGGKAGELFF. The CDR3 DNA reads TGTGCCTGGAGGCCCAAGGTGGGAGGGAAGGCCGGGGAGCTGTTTTTT.

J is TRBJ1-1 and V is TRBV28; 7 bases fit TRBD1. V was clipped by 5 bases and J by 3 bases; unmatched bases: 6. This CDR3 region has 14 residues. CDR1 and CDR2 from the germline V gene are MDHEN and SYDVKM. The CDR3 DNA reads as TGTGCCAGCAGTGGGGGGGACAGCTACACTGAAGCTTTCTTT. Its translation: CASSGGDSYTEAFF.

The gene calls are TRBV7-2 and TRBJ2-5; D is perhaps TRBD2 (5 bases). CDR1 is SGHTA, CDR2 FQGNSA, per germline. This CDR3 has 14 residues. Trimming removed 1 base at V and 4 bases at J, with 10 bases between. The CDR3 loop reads CASSLGRGSETQYF. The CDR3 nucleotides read TGTGCCAGCAGCTTAGGAAGAGGGTCAGAGACCCAGTACTTC. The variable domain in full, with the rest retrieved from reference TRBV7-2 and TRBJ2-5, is GAGVSQSPSNKVTEKGKDVELRCDPISGHTALYWYRQSLGQGLEFLIYFQGNSAPDKSGLPSDRFSAERTGGSVSTLTIQRTQQEDSAVYLCASSLGRGSETQYFGPGTRLLVL.

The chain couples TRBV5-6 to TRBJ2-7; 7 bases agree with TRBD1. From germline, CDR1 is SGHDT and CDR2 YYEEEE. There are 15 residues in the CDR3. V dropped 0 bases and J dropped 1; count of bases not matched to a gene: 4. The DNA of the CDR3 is TGTGCCAGCAGCTTGGCAAAACAGGGGTCCTACGAGCAGTACTTC. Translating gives CASSLAKQGSYEQYF. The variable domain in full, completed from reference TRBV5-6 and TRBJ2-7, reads DAGVTQSPTHLIKTRGQQVTLRCSPKSGHDTVSWYQQALGQGPQFIFQYYEEEERQRGNFPDRFSGHQFPNYSSELNVNALLLGDSALYLCASSLAKQGSYEQYFGPGTRLTVT.

The CDR3 DNA follows: TGTGCCTGGAGTACCTACCGGGACCCAAAGGGGCAGTACTTC. This codes for CAWSTYRDPKGQYF. The V and J genes are TRBV30 and TRBJ2-7, with D possibly called TRBD1 or TRBD2 (5 bases each). The length of the CDR3 is 14 residues. Trimming removed 2 bases from V and 9 bases from J, with 20 bases in between. CDR1 is GTSNPN, CDR2 SVGIG, per germline (reference sequence).

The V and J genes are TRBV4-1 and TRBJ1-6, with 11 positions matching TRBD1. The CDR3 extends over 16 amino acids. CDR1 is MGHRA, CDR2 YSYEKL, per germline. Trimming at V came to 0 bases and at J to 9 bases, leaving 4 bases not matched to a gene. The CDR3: CASSQDGGQGGSPLHF. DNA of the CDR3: TGCGCCAGCAGCCAAGATGGGGGACAGGGGGGTTCACCCCTCCACTTT.